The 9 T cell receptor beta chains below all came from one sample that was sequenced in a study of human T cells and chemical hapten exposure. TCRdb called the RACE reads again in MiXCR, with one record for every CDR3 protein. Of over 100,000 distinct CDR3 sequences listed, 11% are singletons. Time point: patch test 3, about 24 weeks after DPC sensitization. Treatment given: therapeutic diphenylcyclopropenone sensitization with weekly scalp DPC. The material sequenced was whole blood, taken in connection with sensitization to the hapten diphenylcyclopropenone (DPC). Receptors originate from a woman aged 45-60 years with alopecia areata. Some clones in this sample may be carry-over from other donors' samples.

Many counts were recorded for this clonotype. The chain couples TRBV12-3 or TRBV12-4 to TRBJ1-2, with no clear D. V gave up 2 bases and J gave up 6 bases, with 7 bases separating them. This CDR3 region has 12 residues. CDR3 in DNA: TGTGCCAGCAGTTTAACCCTGGATGGCTACACCTTC. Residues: CASSLTLDGYTF.

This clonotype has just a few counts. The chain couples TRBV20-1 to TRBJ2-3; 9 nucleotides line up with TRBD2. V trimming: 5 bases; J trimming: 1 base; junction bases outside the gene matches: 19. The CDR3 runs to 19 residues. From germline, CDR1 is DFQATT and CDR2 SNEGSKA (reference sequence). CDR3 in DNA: TGCAGTGCTCCCAGGGGGACTAGCCGGTTAAACTCCCGCACAGATACGCAGTATTTT. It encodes CSAPRGTSRLNSRTDTQYF.

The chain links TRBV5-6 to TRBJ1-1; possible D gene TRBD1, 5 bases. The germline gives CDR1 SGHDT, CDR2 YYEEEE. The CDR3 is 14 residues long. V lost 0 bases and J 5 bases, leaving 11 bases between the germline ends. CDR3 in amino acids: CASSLGWGSTEAFF. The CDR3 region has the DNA TGTGCCAGCAGCTTGGGTTGGGGCTCAACTGAAGCTTTCTTT.

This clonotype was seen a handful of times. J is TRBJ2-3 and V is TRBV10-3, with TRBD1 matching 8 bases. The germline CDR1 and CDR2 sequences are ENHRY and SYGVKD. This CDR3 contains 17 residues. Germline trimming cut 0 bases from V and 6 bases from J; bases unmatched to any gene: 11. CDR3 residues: CAISESTGASRGDTQYF. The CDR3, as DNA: TGTGCCATCAGTGAGTCGACAGGGGCTAGCCGAGGGGATACGCAGTATTTT.

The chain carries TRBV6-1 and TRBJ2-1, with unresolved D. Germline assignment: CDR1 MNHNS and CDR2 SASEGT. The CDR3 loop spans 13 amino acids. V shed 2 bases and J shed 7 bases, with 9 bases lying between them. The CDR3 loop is CASSEIGINEQFF. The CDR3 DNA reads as TGTGCCAGCAGTGAAATAGGGATAAATGAGCAGTTCTTC.

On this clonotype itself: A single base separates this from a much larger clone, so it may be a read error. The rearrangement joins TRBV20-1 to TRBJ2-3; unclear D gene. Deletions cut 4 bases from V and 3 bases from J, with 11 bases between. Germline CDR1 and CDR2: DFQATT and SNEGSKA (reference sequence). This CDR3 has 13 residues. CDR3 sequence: CSATRKGTDTQYF. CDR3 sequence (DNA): TGCAGTGCTACTAGAAAGGGTACAGATACGCAGTATTTT.

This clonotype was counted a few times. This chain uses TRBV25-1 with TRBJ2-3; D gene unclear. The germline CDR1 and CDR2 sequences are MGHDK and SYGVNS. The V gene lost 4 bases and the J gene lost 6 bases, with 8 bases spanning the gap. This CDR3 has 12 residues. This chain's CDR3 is CASSASADTQYF. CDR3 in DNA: TGTGCCAGCAGTGCCTCCGCGGATACGCAGTATTTT.

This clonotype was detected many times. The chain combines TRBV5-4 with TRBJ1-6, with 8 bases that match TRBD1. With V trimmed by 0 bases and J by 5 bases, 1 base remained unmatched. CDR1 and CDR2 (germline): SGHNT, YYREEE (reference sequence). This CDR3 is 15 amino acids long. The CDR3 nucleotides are TGTGCCAGCAGCTTGGGGACAGGGCATAATTCACCCCTCCACTTT. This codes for CASSLGTGHNSPLHF.

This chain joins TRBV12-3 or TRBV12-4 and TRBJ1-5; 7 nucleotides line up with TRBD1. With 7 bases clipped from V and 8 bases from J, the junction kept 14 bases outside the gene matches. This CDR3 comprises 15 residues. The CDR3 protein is CASKSKGAGVEPQHF. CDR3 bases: TGTGCCAGCAAATCTAAGGGGGCCGGCGTGGAGCCCCAGCATTTT.